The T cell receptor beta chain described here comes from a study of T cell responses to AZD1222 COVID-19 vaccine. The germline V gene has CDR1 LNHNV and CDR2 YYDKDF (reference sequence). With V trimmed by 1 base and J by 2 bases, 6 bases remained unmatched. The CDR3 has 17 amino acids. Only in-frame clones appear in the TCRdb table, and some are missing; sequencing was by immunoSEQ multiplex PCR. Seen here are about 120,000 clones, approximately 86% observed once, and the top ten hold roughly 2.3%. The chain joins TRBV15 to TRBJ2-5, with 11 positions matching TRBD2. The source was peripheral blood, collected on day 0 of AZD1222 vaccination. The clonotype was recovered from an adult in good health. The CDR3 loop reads CATSRVLGLAEQETQYF. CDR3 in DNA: TGTGCCACCAGCAGAGTCCTGGGACTAGCGGAACAAGAGACCCAGTACTTC.